The clone carrying this T cell receptor (beta chain) was seen only a few times. Its antigen remains unidentified. Germline V gene lookup returns CDR1 MGHDK and CDR2 SYGVNS. With V trimmed by 2 bases and J by 3 bases, 5 bases remained unmatched. CDR3 size: 15 residues. This entry is derived from a study of beta chain features in type 1 diabetes. The study, taken as a whole, reports: For cells with high TCR expression, cDNA sequencing could yield over-representation. Whether HLA type affects TCRB rearrangement stayed undetermined in the present work. Among all four CD4+ subsets, Type 1 diabetes patients had TCRB CDR3s that were moderately but significantly shorter.

Every bit of the isolated RNA underwent reverse transcription, so sequencing read expressed TCRB transcripts. Naive, central memory and regulatory T cell samples yielded about 3.9 million reads on average. The table came from immunoSEQ multiplex PCR; TCRdb's copy has only in-frame clones and leaves some out. The data show a few hundred thousand clones, with approximately 15% seen just once and over 0.014% held by the top ten. This TCR was recovered from a woman aged 18-35 years with type 1 diabetes. This rearrangement joins TRBV25-1 to TRBJ2-3, with 7 bases fitting TRBD1. What was sequenced was naive CD4+ T cells from blood. The CDR3 DNA reads TGTGCCAGCAGTGAAGGGACAGCGACAACAGATACGCAGTATTTT. Its protein product is CASSEGTATTDTQYF.